The text below deals with one T cell receptor (beta chain). The antigen is undetermined. This sample was taken from a study of human T cells and chemical hapten exposure. Looking at the study overall: 2% DPC applied to an approximately 2 cm by approximately 2 cm arm area sensitized donors. Patients, largely female, had alopecia areata, totalis or universalis.

Individual cDNA molecules (in the library) carried attached unique molecular identifiers. Via MiXCR, TCRdb re-called the RACE reads, giving one row per CDR3 protein. This table holds approximately 80,000 distinct CDR3 sequences, roughly 10% found once. Time point given: patch test 2, 6 weeks after DPC sensitization. The sample's treatment: therapeutic diphenylcyclopropenone sensitization with weekly scalp DPC. V lost 1 base, J lost 1 base, and 6 bases lay in between. Germline V gene data show CDR1 as SGHTA and CDR2 as FQGNSA. CDR3 size: 14 residues. General study points: Patch test score was positively correlated with the counts of PT1 expanded TCRs.

Sequencing used whole blood, obtained in connection with sensitization to the hapten diphenylcyclopropenone (DPC). This sequence was found in a woman in her twenties or thirties with alopecia areata. Some clones in this sample may be carry-over from other donors' samples. The chain couples TRBV7-2 to TRBJ2-3; D not resolved. CDR3 in DNA: TGTGCCAGCAGCTTAGGACAACGCACAGATACGCAGTATTTT. This encodes CASSLGQRTDTQYF.